The sequence of this T cell receptor (beta chain) was determined in a study of cytomegalovirus exposure and HLA in healthy donors. With 60 Vbeta and 13 Jbeta primers, the PCR was carried out. Clones were read by immunoSEQ multiplex PCR, and TCRdb kept only the in-frame ones, dropping some. The sample lists 90,000 to 140,000 clones, over 70% seen once, with over 7% in the top ten. Germline assignment: CDR1 MDHEN and CDR2 SYDVKM. This CDR3 is 14 amino acids long. The V and J ends lost 3 bases and 1 base respectively, with 9 bases between them. The TCR comes from a woman in her forties in good health and CMV-seropositive. Sample: PBMCs. This rearrangement joins TRBV28 to TRBJ1-1; no reliable D call. CDR3 region: CASSFLTGNTEAFF. CDR3 nucleotide sequence: TGTGCCAGCAGTTTCCTAACGGGGAACACTGAAGCTTTCTTT.